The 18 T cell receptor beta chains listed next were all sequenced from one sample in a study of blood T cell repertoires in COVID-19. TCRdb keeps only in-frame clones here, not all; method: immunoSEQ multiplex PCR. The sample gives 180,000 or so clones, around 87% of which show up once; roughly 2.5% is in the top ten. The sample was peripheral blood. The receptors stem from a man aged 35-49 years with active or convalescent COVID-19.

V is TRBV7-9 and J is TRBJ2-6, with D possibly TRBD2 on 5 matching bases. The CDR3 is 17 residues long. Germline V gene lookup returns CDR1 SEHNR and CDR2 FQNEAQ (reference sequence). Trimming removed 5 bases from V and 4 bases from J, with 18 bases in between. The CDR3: CASSPKRGLSGANVLTF. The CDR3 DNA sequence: TGTGCCAGCAGCCCTAAAAGAGGGCTCTCAGGGGCCAACGTCCTGACTTTC.

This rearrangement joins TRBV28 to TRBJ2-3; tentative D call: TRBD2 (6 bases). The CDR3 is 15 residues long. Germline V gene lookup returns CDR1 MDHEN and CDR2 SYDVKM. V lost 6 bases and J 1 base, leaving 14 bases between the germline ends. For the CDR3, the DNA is TGTGCCAGCAGCCCTCCGGGACTTCGCACAGATACGCAGTATTTT. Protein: CASSPPGLRTDTQYF.

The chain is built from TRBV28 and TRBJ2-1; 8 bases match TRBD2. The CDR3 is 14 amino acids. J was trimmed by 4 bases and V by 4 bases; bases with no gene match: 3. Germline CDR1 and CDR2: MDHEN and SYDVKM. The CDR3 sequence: CASSSGGPYNEQFF. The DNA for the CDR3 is TGTGCCAGCAGTTCGGGGGGGCCTTACAATGAGCAGTTCTTC.

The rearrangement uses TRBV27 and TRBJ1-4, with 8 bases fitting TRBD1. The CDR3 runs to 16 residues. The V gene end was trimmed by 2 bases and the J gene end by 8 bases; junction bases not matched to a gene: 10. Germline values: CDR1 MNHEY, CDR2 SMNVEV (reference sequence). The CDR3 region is CASSLIPDRGREKLFF. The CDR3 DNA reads TGTGCCAGCAGTTTAATCCCCGACAGGGGTCGCGAAAAACTGTTTTTT.

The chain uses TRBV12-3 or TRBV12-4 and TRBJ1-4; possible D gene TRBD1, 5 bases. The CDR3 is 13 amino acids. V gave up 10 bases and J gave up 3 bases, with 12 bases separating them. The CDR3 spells CATSRGANEKLFF. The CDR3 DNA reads TGTGCCACTAGTCGGGGGGCTAATGAAAAACTGTTTTTT.

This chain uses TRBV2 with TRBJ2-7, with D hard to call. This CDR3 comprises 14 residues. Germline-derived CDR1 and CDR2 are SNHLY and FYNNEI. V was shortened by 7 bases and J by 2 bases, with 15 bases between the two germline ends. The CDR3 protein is CASNGLTMTYEQYF. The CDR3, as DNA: TGTGCCAGCAATGGCCTTACCATGACCTACGAGCAGTACTTC.

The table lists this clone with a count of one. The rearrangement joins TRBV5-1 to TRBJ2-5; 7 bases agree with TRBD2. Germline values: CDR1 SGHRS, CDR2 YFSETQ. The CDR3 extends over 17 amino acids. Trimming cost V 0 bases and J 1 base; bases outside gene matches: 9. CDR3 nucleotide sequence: TGCGCCAGCAGCTTGGGGTTCGCGGGGGTTCCCCAAGAGACCCAGTACTTC. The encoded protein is CASSLGFAGVPQETQYF.

The CDR3 DNA follows: TGTGCCAGTAATTCTGTTCGCGGCACTGAAGCTTTCTTT. As protein: CASNSVRGTEAFF. The chain has TRBV19 and TRBJ1-1; D gene ambiguous. V lost 7 bases and J lost 4, with 13 bases in between. Looked up from germline, CDR1 is LNHDA and CDR2 is SQIVND (reference sequence). The length of the CDR3 is 13 residues. The full variable domain, in which reference TRBV19 and TRBJ1-1 provide the parts outside the CDR3, is DGGITQSPKYLFRKEGQNVTLSCEQNLNHDAMYWYRQDPGQGLRLIYYSQIVNDFQKGDIAEGYSVSREKKESFPLTVTSAQKNPTAFYLCASNSVRGTEAFFGQGTRLTVV.

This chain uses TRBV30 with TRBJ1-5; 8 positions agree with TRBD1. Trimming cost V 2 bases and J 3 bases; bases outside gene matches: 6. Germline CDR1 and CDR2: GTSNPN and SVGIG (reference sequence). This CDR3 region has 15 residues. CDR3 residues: CAWSTGGGNNQPQHF. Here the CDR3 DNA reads TGTGCCTGGAGTACAGGGGGAGGAAACAATCAGCCCCAGCATTTT.

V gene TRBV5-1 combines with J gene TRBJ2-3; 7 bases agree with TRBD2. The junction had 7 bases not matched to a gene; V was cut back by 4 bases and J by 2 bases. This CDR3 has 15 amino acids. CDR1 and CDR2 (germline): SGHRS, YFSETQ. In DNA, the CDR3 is TGCGCCAGCAGCCCGCAGACTAGCCACACAGATACGCAGTATTTT. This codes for CASSPQTSHTDTQYF.

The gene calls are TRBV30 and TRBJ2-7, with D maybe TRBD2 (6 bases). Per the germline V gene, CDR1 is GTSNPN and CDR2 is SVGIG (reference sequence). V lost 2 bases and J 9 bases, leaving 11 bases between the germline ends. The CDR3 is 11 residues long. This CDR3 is CAWSTGVGQYF. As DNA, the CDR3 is TGTGCCTGGAGTACGGGGGTGGGGCAGTACTTC.

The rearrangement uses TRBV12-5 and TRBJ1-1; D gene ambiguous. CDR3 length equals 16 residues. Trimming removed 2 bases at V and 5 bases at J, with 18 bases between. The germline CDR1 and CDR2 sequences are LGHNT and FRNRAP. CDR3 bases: TGTGCTAGTGGTTTGCCCAAGGGAGGGTTGGGGACTGAAGCTTTCTTT. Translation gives CASGLPKGGLGTEAFF. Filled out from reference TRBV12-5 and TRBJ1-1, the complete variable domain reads DARVTQTPRHKVTEMGQEVTMRCQPILGHNTVFWYRQTMMQGLELLAYFRNRAPLDDSGMPKDRFSAEMPDATLATLKIQPSEPRDSAVYFCASGLPKGGLGTEAFFGQGTRLTVV.

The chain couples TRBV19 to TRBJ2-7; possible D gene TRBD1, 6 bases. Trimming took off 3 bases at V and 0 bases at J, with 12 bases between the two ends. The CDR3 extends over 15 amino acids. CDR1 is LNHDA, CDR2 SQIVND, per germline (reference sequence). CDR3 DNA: TGTGCCAGTAGTATTTTCTTGGACAGCTCCTACGAGCAGTACTTC. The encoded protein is CASSIFLDSSYEQYF.

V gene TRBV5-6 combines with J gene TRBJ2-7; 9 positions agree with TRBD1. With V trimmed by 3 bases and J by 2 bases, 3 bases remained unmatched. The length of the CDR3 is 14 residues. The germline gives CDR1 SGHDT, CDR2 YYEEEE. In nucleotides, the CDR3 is TGTGCCAGCAGCTGGGGACAGGGAACCTACGAGCAGTACTTC. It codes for CASSWGQGTYEQYF.

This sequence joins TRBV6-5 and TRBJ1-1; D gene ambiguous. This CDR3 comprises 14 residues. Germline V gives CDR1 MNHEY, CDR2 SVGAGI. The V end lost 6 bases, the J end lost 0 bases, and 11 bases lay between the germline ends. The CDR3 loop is CASRQSGMNTEAFF. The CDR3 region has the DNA TGTGCCAGCAGACAATCGGGAATGAACACTGAAGCTTTCTTT.

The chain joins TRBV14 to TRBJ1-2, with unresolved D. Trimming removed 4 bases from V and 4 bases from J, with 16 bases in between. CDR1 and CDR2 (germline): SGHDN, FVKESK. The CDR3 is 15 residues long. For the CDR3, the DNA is TGTGCCAGCAGCCCCGACATCTCACTCTTCTATGGCTACACCTTC. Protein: CASSPDISLFYGYTF.

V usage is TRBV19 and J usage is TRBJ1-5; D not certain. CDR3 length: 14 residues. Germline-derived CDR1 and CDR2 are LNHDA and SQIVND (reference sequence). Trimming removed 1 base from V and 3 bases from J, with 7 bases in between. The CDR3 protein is CASSIVQNNQPQHF. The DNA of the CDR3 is TGTGCCAGTAGTATAGTACAGAACAATCAGCCCCAGCATTTT. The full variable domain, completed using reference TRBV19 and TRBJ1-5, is DGGITQSPKYLFRKEGQNVTLSCEQNLNHDAMYWYRQDPGQGLRLIYYSQIVNDFQKGDIAEGYSVSREKKESFPLTVTSAQKNPTAFYLCASSIVQNNQPQHFGDGTRLSIL.

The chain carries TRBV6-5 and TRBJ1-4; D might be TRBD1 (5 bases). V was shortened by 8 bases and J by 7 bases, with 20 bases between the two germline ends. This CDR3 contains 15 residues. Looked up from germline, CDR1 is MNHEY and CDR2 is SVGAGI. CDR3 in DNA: TGTGCCAGCTCTGACGGAGGGGTAGTGACTGAAAAACTGTTTTTT. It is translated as CASSDGGVVTEKLFF.